This T cell receptor (beta chain) was recorded in a study of response to subunit inactivated influenza vaccine. Each CDR3 protein gets one entry after TCRdb re-called the RT-PCR reads with MiXCR. Altogether a few hundred thousand distinct CDR3 sequences are present, around 11% being singletons, with the ten largest covering 9.5% to 12%. The length of the CDR3 is 15 residues. J lost 4 bases, V lost 0 bases, and 3 bases had no gene match. Germline V gives CDR1 SGHNT, CDR2 YYREEE (reference sequence). A further study also used this sample, focusing on T cells expressing NK-cell markers. Turning to that study: Production of TCR beta cDNA relied on 5'RACE template switching with UMIs. According to the study, TCR beta repertoires originated from sorted CD3+CD56+NKG2C+, CD3+CD56+NKG2C- and CD3+CD56-NKG2C+ T cells. For four donors, these clonotypes were likewise the leading ones in the CD3+CD56-NKG2C+ fraction.

The origin of this receptor is a man in his fifties who received an inactivated influenza vaccine. The sample in question was PBMCs from blood, obtained on the day of vaccination. The chain couples TRBV5-4 to TRBJ2-3; 9 nucleotides align to TRBD1. The CDR3 nucleotides read TGTGCCAGCAGCTTGGGGCGGACAGGGGCAGATACGCAGTATTTT. The encoded protein is CASSLGRTGADTQYF. Based on the CDR3 plus reference TRBV5-4 and TRBJ2-3, the full variable domain is ETGVTQSPTHLIKTRGQQVTLRCSSQSGHNTVSWYQQALGQGPQFIFQYYREEENGRGNFPPRFSGLQFPNYSSELNVNALELDDSALYLCASSLGRTGADTQYFGPGTRLTVL.